These 3 T cell receptor beta chains were all obtained from the same sample, sequenced in a study of technical replicates of blood from a handful of donors. Here immunoSEQ multiplex PCR was the method, and the copy in TCRdb shows in-frame clones only, minus some. Counted here are about 84,000 clones, approximately 97% occurring once; the ten biggest clones make up around 0.18%. Sequences were obtained from T cells isolated from PBMCs. All receptors derive from a human donor in good health.

This rearrangement joins TRBV28 to TRBJ2-7; 7 positions agree with TRBD1. V lost 7 bases, J lost 2 bases, and 5 bases stayed unmatched. There are 13 residues in the CDR3. The V gene's germline CDR1 is MDHEN and CDR2 SYDVKM. The DNA for the CDR3 is TGTGCCAGCATCGGGACAGTAGCCTACGAGCAGTACTTC. Translating it yields CASIGTVAYEQYF.

This chain connects TRBV28 to TRBJ1-2; D unresolved. The CDR3 runs 16 residues. The V gene lost 2 bases and the J gene lost 0 bases, with 13 bases spanning the gap. The V gene's germline CDR1 is MDHEN and CDR2 SYDVKM. In DNA, the CDR3 is TGTGCCAGCAGTTTAGAGGCCACCCTTCCTAACTATGGCTACACCTTC. This sequence encodes CASSLEATLPNYGYTF.

The chain uses TRBV5-8 and TRBJ2-3, with D hard to call. Trimming removed 6 bases from V and 5 bases from J, with 13 bases in between. This CDR3 spans 13 amino acids. Germline V lookup: CDR1 SGHTS, CDR2 YDEGEE. The CDR3 spells CASTTSGIDTQYF. Here the CDR3 DNA reads TGTGCCAGCACCACGTCAGGTATAGATACGCAGTATTTT.